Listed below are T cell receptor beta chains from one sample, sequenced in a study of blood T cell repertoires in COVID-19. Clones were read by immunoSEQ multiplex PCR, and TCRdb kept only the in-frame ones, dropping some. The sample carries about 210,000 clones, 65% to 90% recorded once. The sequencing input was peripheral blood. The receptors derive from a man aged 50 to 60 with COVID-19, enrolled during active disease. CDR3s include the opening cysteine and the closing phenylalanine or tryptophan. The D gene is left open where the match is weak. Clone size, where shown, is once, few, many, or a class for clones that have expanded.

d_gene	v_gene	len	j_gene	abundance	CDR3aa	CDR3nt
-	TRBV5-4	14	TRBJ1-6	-	CASSLDIGSSPLHF	TGTGCCAGCAGCTTGGACATCGGGAGCTCACCCCTCCACTTT
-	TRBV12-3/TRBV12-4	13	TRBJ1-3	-	CASSLVEGYTIYF	TGTGCCAGCAGTTTAGTCGAGGGTTACACCATATATTTT
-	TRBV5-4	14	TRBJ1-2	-	CASSAITGNYGYTF	TGTGCCAGCAGCGCCATAACAGGGAACTATGGCTACACCTTC
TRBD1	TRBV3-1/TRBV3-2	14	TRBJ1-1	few	CASSPRDRDGKAFF	TGTGCCAGCAGCCCCCGGGACAGGGACGGGAAAGCTTTCTTT
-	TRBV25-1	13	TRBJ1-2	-	CASSEGGSYGYTF	TGTGCCAGCAGTGAGGGGGGGAGCTATGGCTACACCTTC
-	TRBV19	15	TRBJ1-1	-	CASTRSTGLNTEAFF	TGTGCCAGTACTCGATCTACAGGATTGAACACTGAAGCTTTCTTT
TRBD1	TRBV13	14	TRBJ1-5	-	CASSLGQFNQPQHF	TGTGCCAGCAGCCTGGGACAGTTTAATCAGCCCCAGCATTTT
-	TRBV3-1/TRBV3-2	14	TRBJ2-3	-	CASSHTGGTDTQYF	TGTGCCAGCAGCCACACGGGGGGCACAGATACGCAGTATTTT
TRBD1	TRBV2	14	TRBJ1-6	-	CASTRQGVNSPLHF	TGTGCCAGCACCCGACAGGGAGTTAATTCACCCCTCCACTTT
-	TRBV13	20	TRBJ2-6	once	CASSLIRGRTKSSGANVLTF	TGTGCCAGCAGCCTCATTAGGGGGCGGACTAAGAGCTCTGGGGCCAACGTCCTGACTTTC
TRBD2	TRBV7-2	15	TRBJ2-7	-	CASSLASGGFYEQYF	TGTGCCAGCAGCTTAGCTAGCGGGGGGTTCTACGAGCAGTACTTC
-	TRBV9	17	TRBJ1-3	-	CASSAGTGLNNGNTIYF	TGTGCCAGCAGCGCCGGCACGGGACTAAACAACGGAAACACCATATATTTT
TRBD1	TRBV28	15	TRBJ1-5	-	CASSADRAVRQPQHF	TGTGCCAGCAGCGCCGACAGGGCGGTTCGTCAGCCCCAGCATTTT
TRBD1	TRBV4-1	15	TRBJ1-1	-	CASSQRQGENTEAFF	TGCGCCAGCAGCCAAAGGCAGGGGGAGAACACTGAAGCTTTCTTT
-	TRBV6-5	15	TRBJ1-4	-	CASSDTLGWNEKLFF	TGTGCCAGCAGCGACACACTTGGTTGGAATGAAAAACTGTTTTTT
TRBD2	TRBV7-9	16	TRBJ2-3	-	CASSLIAGVGTDTQYF	TGTGCCAGCAGTCTCATAGCGGGGGTGGGCACAGATACGCAGTATTTT
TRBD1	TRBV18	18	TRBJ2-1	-	CASSPPLTLGQGGNEQFF	TGTGCCAGCTCACCACCGTTAACGCTGGGACAGGGGGGGAATGAGCAGTTCTTC
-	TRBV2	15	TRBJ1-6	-	CASQEQGSTNSPLHF	TGTGCCAGCCAGGAACAGGGATCAACGAATTCACCCCTCCACTTT
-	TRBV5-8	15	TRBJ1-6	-	CASSLGQAYNSPLHF	TGTGCCAGCAGCTTGGGACAGGCTTATAATTCACCCCTCCACTTT
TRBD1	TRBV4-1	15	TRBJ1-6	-	CASSHGQGDNSPLHF	TGCGCCAGCAGCCACGGACAGGGAGATAATTCACCCCTCCACTTT
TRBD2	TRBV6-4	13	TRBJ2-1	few	CASSDYPRGSKFF	TGTGCCAGCAGTGACTACCCGCGGGGGTCGAAGTTCTTC
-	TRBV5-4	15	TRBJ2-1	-	CASSLAGATYNEQFF	TGTGCCAGCAGCTTGGCAGGGGCGACCTACAATGAGCAGTTCTTC
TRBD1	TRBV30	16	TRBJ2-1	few	CAWSALDRVPRNEQFF	TGTGCCTGGAGTGCGTTGGACAGGGTACCTCGGAATGAGCAGTTCTTC
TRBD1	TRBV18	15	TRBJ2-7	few	CASSPAPRGTYEQYF	TGTGCCAGCTCCCCCGCCCCCAGGGGGACCTACGAGCAGTACTTC
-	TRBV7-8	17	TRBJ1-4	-	CASSLASRAVLNEKLFF	TGTGCCAGCAGCTTAGCGTCGCGGGCAGTCTTAAATGAAAAACTGTTTTTT
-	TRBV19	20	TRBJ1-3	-	CASSTRRAGAVSHSGNTIYF	TGTGCCAGTAGTACCCGCCGGGCAGGGGCCGTTTCGCACTCTGGAAACACCATATATTTT
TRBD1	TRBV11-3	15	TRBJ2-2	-	CASSRDRANTGELFF	TGTGCCAGCAGTCGGGACAGAGCGAACACCGGGGAGCTGTTTTTT
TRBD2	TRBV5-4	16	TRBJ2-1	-	CASSAQLAGGYNEQFF	TGTGCCAGCAGCGCCCAACTAGCGGGGGGCTACAATGAGCAGTTCTTC
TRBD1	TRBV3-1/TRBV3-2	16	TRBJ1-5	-	CASSSSGTGINQPQHF	TGTGCCAGCAGCTCCTCCGGGACAGGGATCAATCAGCCCCAGCATTTT
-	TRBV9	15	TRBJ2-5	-	CASSSYGGWGETQYF	TGTGCCAGCAGCTCATACGGGGGATGGGGAGAGACCCAGTACTTC
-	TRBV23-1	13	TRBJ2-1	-	CASTLDSNNEQFF	TGCGCCAGCACCCTTGACTCTAACAATGAGCAGTTCTTC
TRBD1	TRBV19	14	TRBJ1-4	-	CASMRDRTNEKLFF	TGTGCCAGTATGAGGGACAGGACTAATGAAAAACTGTTTTTT
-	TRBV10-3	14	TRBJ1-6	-	CAISEQAANSPLHF	TGTGCCATCAGTGAGCAGGCAGCTAATTCACCCCTCCACTTT
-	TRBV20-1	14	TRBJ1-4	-	CSASTGVIDEKLFF	TGCAGTGCTAGTACGGGGGTTATCGACGAAAAACTGTTTTTT
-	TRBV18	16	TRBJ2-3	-	CASSPSTKSGLDTQYF	TGTGCCAGCTCACCTTCAACAAAGTCGGGGTTAGATACGCAGTATTTT
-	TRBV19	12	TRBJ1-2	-	CASSIEEDGYTF	TGTGCCAGTAGTATAGAGGAGGATGGCTACACCTTC
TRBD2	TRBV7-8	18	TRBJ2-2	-	CASSLTRTSGGFGGELFF	TGTGCCAGCAGCTTAACGCGGACTAGCGGGGGTTTCGGCGGGGAGCTGTTTTTT
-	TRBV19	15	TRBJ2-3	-	CASSPDRSSTDTQYF	TGTGCCAGTAGTCCCGACAGGTCGAGCACAGATACGCAGTATTTT
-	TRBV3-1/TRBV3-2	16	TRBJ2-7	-	CASSQDGRRPSYEQYF	TGTGCCAGCAGCCAAGATGGTCGGAGACCCTCCTACGAGCAGTACTTC
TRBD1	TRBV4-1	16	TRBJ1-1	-	CASSRDREVGNTEAFF	TGCGCCAGCAGCCGGGACAGGGAAGTTGGGAACACTGAAGCTTTCTTT
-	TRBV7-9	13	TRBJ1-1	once	CASSFWGGTEAFF	TGTGCCAGCAGCTTTTGGGGAGGGACTGAAGCTTTCTTT
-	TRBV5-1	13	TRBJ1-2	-	CASSLTVDYGYTF	TGCGCCAGCAGCTTGACAGTTGACTATGGCTACACCTTC
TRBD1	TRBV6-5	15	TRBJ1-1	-	CASGPTGTANTEAFF	TGTGCCAGCGGCCCCACCGGGACAGCGAACACTGAAGCTTTCTTT
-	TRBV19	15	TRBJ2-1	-	CASSTSVSSYNEQFF	TGTGCCAGTAGTACTAGCGTGAGCTCCTACAATGAGCAGTTCTTC
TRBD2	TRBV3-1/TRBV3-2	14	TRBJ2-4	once	CASSPAGEGNIQYF	TGTGCCAGCAGCCCTGCGGGGGAGGGGAACATTCAGTACTTC
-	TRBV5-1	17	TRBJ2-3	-	CASSLYQVARSTDTQYF	TGCGCCAGCAGCTTGTATCAGGTAGCGAGAAGCACAGATACGCAGTATTTT
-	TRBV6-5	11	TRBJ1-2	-	CASSFRYGYTF	TGTGCCAGCAGTTTCCGCTATGGCTACACCTTC
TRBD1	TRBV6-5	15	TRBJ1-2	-	CASSKRDSPFYGYTF	TGTGCCAGCAGCAAACGGGACAGCCCTTTCTACGGCTACACCTTC
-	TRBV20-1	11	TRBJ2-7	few	CSASDQYEQYF	TGCAGTGCTTCCGATCAGTACGAGCAGTACTTC
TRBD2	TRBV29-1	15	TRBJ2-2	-	CSVIAGGLNTGELFF	TGCAGCGTTATAGCGGGGGGCCTGAACACCGGGGAGCTGTTTTTT
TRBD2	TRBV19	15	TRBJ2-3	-	CASSILAGGEDTQYF	TGTGCCAGTAGTATTCTAGCGGGGGGCGAGGATACGCAGTATTTT
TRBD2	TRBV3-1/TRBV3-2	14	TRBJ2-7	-	CASSRGLASYEQYF	TGTGCCAGCAGCCGGGGACTAGCCTCCTACGAGCAGTACTTC
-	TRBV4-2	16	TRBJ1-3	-	CASSQDSWGVGNTIYF	TGTGCCAGCAGCCAAGACAGTTGGGGGGTCGGAAACACCATATATTTT
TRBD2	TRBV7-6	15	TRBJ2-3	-	CASSQGTSVSHTQYF	TGTGCCAGCAGCCAAGGGACTAGCGTGTCGCATACGCAGTATTTT
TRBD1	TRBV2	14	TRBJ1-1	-	CASSASQGYTEAFF	TGTGCCAGCAGTGCCTCACAGGGGTACACTGAAGCTTTCTTT
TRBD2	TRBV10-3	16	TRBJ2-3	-	CAIGGFAGVSTDTQYF	TGTGCCATCGGGGGTTTTGCGGGAGTGAGCACAGATACGCAGTATTTT
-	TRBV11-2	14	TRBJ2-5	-	CASSRQAMEETQYF	TGTGCCAGCAGTCGACAGGCGATGGAAGAGACCCAGTACTTC
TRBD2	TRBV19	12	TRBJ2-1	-	CATSGGAYEQFF	TGTGCCACCAGCGGGGGGGCCTATGAGCAGTTCTTC
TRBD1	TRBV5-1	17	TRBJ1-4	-	CASSLYPPTGANEKLFF	TGCGCCAGCAGCTTGTATCCGCCGACAGGGGCGAATGAAAAACTGTTTTTT
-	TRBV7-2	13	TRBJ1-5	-	CASSLRGNQPQHF	TGTGCCAGCAGCTTGAGAGGGAATCAGCCCCAGCATTTT